This TCR beta chain appears in the sequencing data of a study of blood T cells in healthy people across ages. The study's findings and limits: A roughly linear fall in TCR beta diversity per million T cells was seen with increasing age. Unsorted PBMC input precluded a conclusive naive versus antigen-experienced comparison.

Ranging in age from roughly 6 to 90, the donors were healthy Caucasian individuals from Russia. The length of the CDR3 is 15 residues. V shed 0 bases, J shed 7 bases, and the junction held 6 bases outside the gene matches. Germline-derived CDR1 and CDR2 are LGHNA and YNFKEQ. A few counts support this clonotype. Its antigen is still unknown. A second about 7 to 11 cycle PCR used barcoded and J-beta primers. A minimum of 3 million CDR3-containing paired-end reads was obtained for each sample. MiXCR, applied by TCRdb to the 5' RACE reads, yields one record per CDR3 protein. The sample consists of 1.2 million to 1.5 million distinct CDR3 sequences, 42% of them appearing once.

This sequence was found in a woman younger than 30 in good health. The V gene is TRBV4-2, the J gene TRBJ2-1; 7 positions agree with TRBD1. Source material: blood. CDR3 in amino acids: CASSQDGTERNEQFF. The CDR3 DNA sequence: TGTGCCAGCAGCCAAGATGGGACAGAAAGAAATGAGCAGTTCTTC.